This T cell receptor (beta chain) was found in a study of molecular identifiers for immune sequencing clone quantification. Each CDR3 protein gets one entry after TCRdb re-called the PCR reads with MiXCR. The data show about 630,000 distinct CDR3 sequences, around 25% seen once. Using a CD8+CD4-CCR7+CD45RA+ phenotype, naive CD8 T cells were sorted. CDR3 size: 14 residues. V lost 7 bases, J lost 0 bases, and 12 bases lay in between. Germline CDR1 MNHNS, CDR2 SASEGT. The receptor comes from a human donor in good health. Some libraries in this study had Jurkat cell RNA spiked in. What was sequenced was naive CD8+ T cells from blood, with Jurkat cell RNA spiked in. Subset defined: FACS-sorted CD8+CD4-CCR7+CD45RA+ naive T cells. This chain joins TRBV6-1 and TRBJ1-1; D is undetermined. For the CDR3, the DNA is TGTGCCAGCAAAATCTGGTTGTTGAACACTGAAGCTTTCTTT. Protein: CASKIWLLNTEAFF.